These 18 T cell receptor beta chains originate from one sample sequenced in a study of tumor and adjacent non-tumor tissue in lung cancer. No cell sorting was done before RNA was extracted from the tissue. Distant lung tissue was collected more than 3 cm away from the tumor edge. The library came from three nested PCR rounds adapted from ARM-PCR protocols. TCRdb redid the calling of the multiplex PCR reads with MiXCR, one entry per CDR3 protein. The sample yields some 70,000 distinct CDR3 sequences, around two thirds seen once. The material sequenced was distant non-tumor lung tissue. The source is a woman aged 50 to 60 with non-small cell lung cancer.

On this clonotype itself: At one boundary the junction diverges from the germline segment, which might be a read error. The rearrangement joins TRBV20-1 to TRBJ2-4; D is ambiguous. The germline V gene encodes CDR1 DFQATT and CDR2 SNEGSKA (reference sequence). This CDR3 is built from 15 residues. The CDR3: CSARAGIWAKNIQCF. CDR3 sequence (DNA): TGCAGTGCTAGAGCTGGGATCTGGGCCAAAAACATTCAGTGCTTC.

For this clonotype: One end of the junction varies from germline; a read error may be responsible. V gene TRBV4-2 combines with J gene TRBJ2-7; 11 nucleotides line up with TRBD1. The CDR3 covers 15 residues. Germline V gene data show CDR1 as LGHNA and CDR2 as YNFKEQ. The CDR3 nucleotides are TGTGCCAGCAGGCCCCCGGGACAGGGGGGCTACGAGCGGTACTTC. Its translation: CASRPPGQGGYERYF.

About this clonotype: The limits of the CDR3 on the DNA are not certain, so only TCRdb's listed CDR3 is given. The chain couples TRBV29-1 to TRBJ2-2; TRBD1 is the table's D call and was not checked against the DNA. Germline loops: CDR1 SQVTM, CDR2 ANQGSEA. The CDR3 length equals 20 residues, ends included. The CDR3 reads CSVGDPGRVGTGSSTGELFF.

The chain recombines TRBV20-1 with TRBJ2-7, with 7 bases fitting TRBD2. After removal of 3 bases from V and 12 bases from J, the junction contained 14 bases not matched to a gene. The germline CDR1 and CDR2 sequences are DFQATT and SNEGSKA (reference sequence). The CDR3 extends over 13 amino acids. The CDR3 region is CSASGREYIKRYF. The CDR3 DNA sequence: TGCAGTGCTAGTGGGCGGGAGTACATCAAGCGGTACTTC.

The chain has TRBV11-2 and TRBJ1-1; D remains unclear. The V end was cut by 11 bases, the J end by 4 bases, with 20 bases between. Germline V gene lookup returns CDR1 SGHAT and CDR2 FQNNGV. The CDR3 totals 14 residues. CDR3 coding DNA: TGTGCCGTCAGCTTCGCGGGAAAGAGCACTGAAGCTTTCTTT. It translates to CAVSFAGKSTEAFF.

A few counts support this clonotype. The junction and the germline gene differ at one end; a read error may be behind it. The gene calls are TRBV11-1 and TRBJ2-3; weak D call: TRBD2 (6 bases). Germline CDR1 and CDR2: SGHAT and FQDESV (reference sequence). This CDR3 comprises 14 residues. CDR3 nucleotide sequence: TGTGCCAGCAGCAAAGGGACTGGCACAGCTACGCAGTATTTT. Translated, it gives CASSKGTGTATQYF. The variable domain in full, completed from reference TRBV11-1 and TRBJ2-3, reads EAEVAQSPRYKITEKSQAVAFWCDPISGHATLYWYRQILGQGPELLVQFQDESVVDDSQLPKDRFSAERLKGVDSTLKIQPAELGDSAMYLCASSKGTGTATQYFGPGTRLTVL.

The CDR3, as DNA: TGCAGTGCTAGGGCAGTGACGGATGAAAAACTGTTTTTT. It yields the protein CSARAVTDEKLFF. The V call is TRBV20-1, the J call TRBJ1-4; D unclear. The CDR3 length is 13 residues. In germline, CDR1 is DFQATT, CDR2 SNEGSKA (reference sequence). V lost 3 bases, J lost 6 bases, and 11 bases lay in between.

As to this clonotype: An end of the junction does not agree with germline; a read error may underlie this. The V call is TRBV19, the J call TRBJ2-5; no clear D gene. In germline, CDR1 is LNHDA, CDR2 SQIVND (reference sequence). This CDR3 region has 13 residues. The CDR3, as DNA: TGTACCAGTAGTATCACGGTAGCAGAGACCCAGTACTTC. This encodes CTSSITVAETQYF.

The chain uses TRBV11-2 and TRBJ2-1; weak D call: TRBD2 (5 bases). The germline V gene has CDR1 SGHAT and CDR2 FQNNGV. The germline V and J ends were trimmed by 1 base and 9 bases, with 19 bases remaining between them. The CDR3 has 16 residues. The CDR3 sequence is CASSLVGSSESGEQFF. CDR3 bases: TGTGCCAGCAGCTTAGTGGGGAGTAGCGAGAGTGGTGAGCAGTTCTTC. Combining the CDR3 with reference TRBV11-2 and TRBJ2-1 gives the whole variable domain EAGVAQSPRYKIIEKRQSVAFWCNPISGHATLYWYQQILGQGPKLLIQFQNNGVVDDSQLPKDRFSAERLKGVDSTLKIQPAKLEDSAVYLCASSLVGSSESGEQFFGPGTRLTVL.

This clonotype was seen many times. V and J are TRBV6-2 or TRBV6-3 and TRBJ2-2; the D gene is possibly TRBD1 (6 bases). CDR3 size: 14 residues. The germline gives CDR1 MNHEY, CDR2 SVGEGT. V lost 7 bases, J lost 5 bases, and 14 bases lay in between. The CDR3 nucleotides are TGTGCCAGCAATTTGGCAGGGGAAACCGGGGAGCTGTTTTTT. As protein: CASNLAGETGELFF.

The chain is built from TRBV12-3 or TRBV12-4 and TRBJ2-1; D remains ambiguous. Trimming cost V 5 bases and J 10 bases, with 9 bases left between them. The CDR3 extends over 11 amino acids. In nucleotides, the CDR3 is TGTGCCAGCAGTCTGGTACCCGAGCAGTTCTTC. Protein: CASSLVPEQFF.

About this clonotype itself: One base away lies a much larger clone, so this may be a sequencing read error. J is TRBJ2-7 and V is TRBV20-1; 8 nucleotides match TRBD2. Germline CDR1 DFQATT, CDR2 SNEGSKA (reference sequence). Trimming took 7 bases from V and 9 from J; bases not matched to a gene: 14. The CDR3 length is 13 residues. The CDR3 sequence is CSVSRDGGGRQYF. The CDR3, as DNA: TGCAGTGTTAGCCGCGACGGGGGGGGGAGGCAGTACTTC.

This clonotype has a single count. This clone may be a read error of a much larger clone one base away. The chain joins TRBV14 to TRBJ2-3; TRBD2 matches at 7 bases. The CDR3 has 15 residues. Germline assignment: CDR1 SGHDN and CDR2 FVKESK. The CDR3 loop is CANSPRAGGTDTQYF. Here the CDR3 DNA reads TGTGCCAACAGCCCTCGTGCGGGGGGCACAGATACGCAGTATTTT.

As to this clonotype: Germline and junction disagree at one end, which may indicate a read error. CDR3 protein: CDSSPVATETYEQYF. The CDR3 DNA reads as TGTGACAGCAGCCCCGTGGCAACGGAAACCTACGAGCAGTACTTC. The V and J genes are TRBV11-1 and TRBJ2-7; D ambiguous. CDR1 is SGHAT and CDR2 is FQDESV in the germline V gene (reference sequence). This CDR3 has 15 amino acids.

The chain is built from TRBV11-2 and TRBJ2-1, with D possibly being TRBD2 (6 bases). CDR3 length: 13 amino acids. Deletions cut 9 bases from V and 10 bases from J, with 19 bases between. Germline CDR1 SGHAT, CDR2 FQNNGV. As DNA, the CDR3 is TGTGCCAGTAGCCCGGGAGCTCTCAAAGAGCAGTTCTTC. It is translated as CASSPGALKEQFF.

About this clonotype itself: The CDR3 carries no conserved terminal phenylalanine or tryptophan, so it likely arises from a read error. The chain recombines TRBV4-2 with TRBJ1-6, with D possibly being TRBD1 (5 bases). The germline V gene has CDR1 LGHNA and CDR2 YNFKEQ. This CDR3 is built from 16 residues. This CDR3 is CASSPSRTCNNSHLHL. The CDR3 nucleotides read TGTGCCAGCAGCCCAAGCCGGACATGCAATAATTCACACCTCCACTTA.

This clonotype was found many times. The V gene is TRBV12-3 or TRBV12-4, the J gene TRBJ2-6, with a tentative D call TRBD2 (5 bases). The germline V and J ends were trimmed by 6 bases and 2 bases, with 11 bases remaining between them. The CDR3 length is 15 residues. The CDR3 sequence is CASSPGDAGANVLTF. In DNA form, the CDR3 reads TGTGCCAGCAGCCCCGGGGATGCTGGGGCCAACGTCCTGACTTTC.

Concerning this clonotype itself: A junction boundary mismatches the germline segment, possibly from a read error. The CDR3, as DNA: TGTGCCATCAGTGCAAGGGGGGGCGATGACATTCATTACTTC. It encodes CAISARGGDDIHYF. J is TRBJ2-4 and V is TRBV6-5, with D tentatively TRBD2 (7 bases). Per the germline V gene, CDR1 is MNHEY and CDR2 is SVGAGI. There are 14 residues in the CDR3.